This is a list of T cell receptor beta chains from one sample in a study of human T cells and chemical hapten exposure. Each CDR3 protein is one row after TCRdb ran MiXCR on the RACE reads. The top ten clones hold around 3.4% of a sample with 55,000 to 75,000 distinct CDR3 sequences, approximately 6.2% of them seen once. Specimen: whole blood. Every receptor here comes from a female donor in good health. Some clones in this sample may be carry-over from other donors' samples. Each CDR3 is given with its conserved first and last residue. A D gene is named only where the DNA matches it firmly. Where a row states a size, it is once, few, many or the class of an expanded clone; other rows omit it.

v_call	j_call	clone_size	d_call	cdr3_nt	cdr3_aa
TRBV6-5	TRBJ1-1	NA	NA	TGTGCCAGCACCGGGGGGACTGAAGCTTTCTTT	CASTGGTEAFF
TRBV5-6	TRBJ2-1	many	TRBD1	TGTGCCAGCAGCTCGATACAGGGGTTATACAATGAGCAGTTCTTC	CASSSIQGLYNEQFF
TRBV2	TRBJ2-3	few	TRBD2	TGTGCCAGCAGTGAAGCAGGACTAGCGGATAGCACAGATACGCAGTATTTT	CASSEAGLADSTDTQYF
TRBV28	TRBJ2-3	many	TRBD2	TGTGCCAGCAGTTTAGCGGTAGCGGGAAAGGAGGGTACGCAGTATTTT	CASSLAVAGKEGTQYF
TRBV7-2	TRBJ1-5	many	NA	TGTGCCAGCAGCTCAGGCTTGCTAAGGGGCAATCAGCCCCAGCATTTT	CASSSGLLRGNQPQHF
TRBV3-1	TRBJ2-5	many	TRBD2	TGTGCCAGCAGCCAAGCGGGACTAGCGGAAGAGACCCAGTACTTC	CASSQAGLAEETQYF
TRBV25-1	TRBJ2-7	few	NA	TGTGCCAGCTCCAGGTTCTACGAGCAGTACTTC	CASSRFYEQYF
TRBV30	TRBJ2-3	few	TRBD2	TGTGCCTGGAGTCGGGGGGGGACTAGCGGGGCTACAGATACGCAGTATTTT	CAWSRGGTSGATDTQYF
TRBV27	TRBJ2-1	many	TRBD2	TGTGCCAGCAGTTCCCGTTCCATAGCGGGAGGGGGGAATGAGCAGTTCTTC	CASSSRSIAGGGNEQFF
TRBV15	TRBJ1-1	NA	NA	TGTGCCACCAGCAGTTCAGGGAACACTGAAGCTTTCTTT	CATSSSGNTEAFF
TRBV5-1	TRBJ1-2	NA	TRBD1	TGCGCCAGCAGCGTTACAGGGGAAGGCTACACCTTC	CASSVTGEGYTF
TRBV6-1	TRBJ1-2	many	NA	TGTGCCAGCAGCCGGTTAGGAACATCTTCTAACTATGGCTACACCTTC	CASSRLGTSSNYGYTF
TRBV6-6	TRBJ1-5	few	NA	TGTGCCAGCAGTCTACAGGGAGTTCCCAATCAGCCCCAGCATTTT	CASSLQGVPNQPQHF
TRBV9	TRBJ2-7	NA	TRBD1	TGTGCCAGCAGCGTAGGTGGACAGGGGTCCTACGAGCAGTACTTC	CASSVGGQGSYEQYF
TRBV7-9	TRBJ2-5	few	NA	TGTGCCAGCAGCTTAGGAACGTGGACCCAAGAGACCCAGTACTTC	CASSLGTWTQETQYF
TRBV2	TRBJ2-1	few	TRBD1	TGTGCCAGCAGTGAAGCTCTGGGACAGGGGTTGAATGAGCAGTTCTTC	CASSEALGQGLNEQFF
TRBV29-1	TRBJ1-5	many	NA	TGCAGCGTTGAAAGGCGCCGCAGGGATGGGCAGCCCCAGCATTTT	CSVERRRRDGQPQHF
TRBV29-1	TRBJ2-3	many	NA	TGCAGCGCCGGGCCAGATACGCAGTATTTT	CSAGPDTQYF
TRBV25-1	TRBJ2-5	few	NA	TGTGCCAGCAGTGAAGGGCGGCAGGGATGGCAAGAGACCCAGTACTTC	CASSEGRQGWQETQYF
TRBV30	TRBJ1-6	few	NA	TGTGCCTGGACACTCATAAAGGACCATTCACCCCTCCACTTT	CAWTLIKDHSPLHF
TRBV30	TRBJ2-6	many	NA	TGTGCCTGGAGTGTAAGGTGGGCCTCTGGGGCCAACGTCCTGACTTTC	CAWSVRWASGANVLTF
TRBV7-2	TRBJ2-7	many	TRBD2	TGTGCCAGCAGCTTAGACGGACTAGCGGCCCTAGTAGAGCAGTACTTC	CASSLDGLAALVEQYF
TRBV29-1	TRBJ1-2	few	NA	TGCAGCGTTGAAGAGGACAACAACTATGGCTACACCTTC	CSVEEDNNYGYTF
TRBV28	TRBJ2-3	many	NA	TGTGCCAGCAGCCTAGCGACTAGCACAGATACGCAGTATTTT	CASSLATSTDTQYF
TRBV7-2	TRBJ2-3	many	NA	TGTGCCAGCAGCTTCGGGCTAGCCTGGGGGACAGATACGCAGTATTTT	CASSFGLAWGTDTQYF
TRBV5-1	TRBJ2-7	many	NA	TGCGCCAGCAGCTTGGAATCGCAGGCGGTCTACGAGCAGTACTTC	CASSLESQAVYEQYF
TRBV24-1	TRBJ2-1	many	TRBD2	TGTGCCACCGCCCCTCCGGGACTAGCGGGAAATTACAATGAGCAGTTCTTC	CATAPPGLAGNYNEQFF
TRBV11-3	TRBJ2-3	many	TRBD2	TGTGCCAGCAGCCAGGATTCGGGAGGGCCGGGAAATACGCAGTATTTT	CASSQDSGGPGNTQYF
TRBV15	TRBJ1-1	many	TRBD1	TGTGCCACCAGCAGGAGACAGGGTTCGACTGAAGCTTTCTTT	CATSRRQGSTEAFF
TRBV30	TRBJ2-7	few	TRBD2	TGTGCCTGGAGTGTACTAGCGGATCCCTACGAGCAGTACTTC	CAWSVLADPYEQYF
TRBV7-2	TRBJ2-3	many	TRBD2	TGTGCCAGCACCCCAGCGGGATGGGCAGATACGCAGTATTTT	CASTPAGWADTQYF
TRBV12-3/TRBV12-4	TRBJ1-5	many	NA	TGTGCCAGCAGGCAGGGCAATCAGCCCCAGCATTTT	CASRQGNQPQHF
TRBV20-1	TRBJ2-7	many	NA	TGCAGTGCCCATTCTTCCTACGAGCAGTACTTC	CSAHSSYEQYF
TRBV12-3/TRBV12-4	TRBJ1-2	few	TRBD1	TGTGCCAGCAGTTTGGGACAGGGACTGGGCTACACCTTC	CASSLGQGLGYTF
TRBV4-2	TRBJ2-4	many	NA	TGTGCCAGCAGCCAAGATTTTGGGGTCTTAGCCAAAAACATTCAGTACTTC	CASSQDFGVLAKNIQYF
TRBV12-3/TRBV12-4	TRBJ2-2	NA	TRBD1	TGTGCCAGCAGCTCGGACAGGGCAGGTCAGCTCACCGGGGAGCTGTTTTTT	CASSSDRAGQLTGELFF